This passage covers 9 T cell receptor beta chains from one sample sequenced in a study of response to subunit inactivated influenza vaccine. From the RT-PCR reads, TCRdb called clonotypes with MiXCR, one entry per CDR3 protein. There are around 500,000 distinct CDR3 sequences in the sample; roughly 9.7% occur only once, and 12% lies in the top ten. Source: PBMCs from blood, taken 45 days after vaccination. These receptors were collected from a man between 50 and 59 years old who received an inactivated influenza vaccine.

This clonotype was counted at least ten times. The chain joins TRBV6-5 to TRBJ2-7; D call uncertain. The CDR3 runs to 11 residues. The germline CDR1 and CDR2 sequences are MNHEY and SVGAGI. V was cut by 0 bases and J by 6 bases, with 3 bases left in between. CDR3: CASSYSAEQYF. The CDR3, as DNA: TGTGCCAGCAGTTACTCAGCCGAGCAGTACTTC.

This clonotype has more than one count but fewer than ten. The chain recombines TRBV11-2 with TRBJ1-2; TRBD1 agrees at 7 bases. V gave up 5 bases and J gave up 3 bases; unmatched junction bases: 9. The V gene's germline CDR1 is SGHAT and CDR2 FQNNGV. This CDR3 has 15 amino acids. CDR3: CASSQALGQDYGYTF. CDR3 coding DNA: TGTGCCAGCAGCCAAGCTTTAGGACAGGACTATGGCTACACCTTC.

The chain is built from TRBV10-3 and TRBJ2-5; 7 nucleotides align to TRBD1. V shed 3 bases and J 5 bases; nucleotides not matched to a gene: 12. Germline V CDR1 and CDR2: ENHRY, SYGVKD. CDR3 size: 16 residues. The CDR3 bases are TGTGCCATCAGTGAAACGAGAGACAGGGTCTTGGAGACCCAGTACTTC. Translating gives CAISETRDRVLETQYF.

The chain links TRBV11-2 to TRBJ2-7; no definite D call. The CDR3 spans 13 residues. From germline, CDR1 is SGHAT and CDR2 FQNNGV. Trimming removed 5 bases from V and 2 bases from J, with 10 bases in between. The CDR3 DNA is TGTGCCAGCAGCGTCGGGCACGCCTACGAGCAGTACTTC. Its protein product is CASSVGHAYEQYF. Based on the CDR3 plus reference TRBV11-2 and TRBJ2-7, the full variable domain is EAGVAQSPRYKIIEKRQSVAFWCNPISGHATLYWYQQILGQGPKLLIQFQNNGVVDDSQLPKDRFSAERLKGVDSTLKIQPAKLEDSAVYLCASSVGHAYEQYFGPGTRLTVT.

V gene TRBV7-2 combines with J gene TRBJ2-5; 12 bases map to TRBD2. Germline V gene data show CDR1 as SGHTA and CDR2 as FQGNSA. The CDR3 covers 16 residues. The junction had 4 bases not matched to a gene; V was cut back by 5 bases and J by 0 bases. This CDR3 reads CASSALAGGNQETQYF. The CDR3 nucleotides read TGTGCCAGCAGCGCCCTAGCGGGGGGGAACCAAGAGACCCAGTACTTC.

The rearrangement uses TRBV11-2 and TRBJ2-1; D might be TRBD1 (9 bases). CDR3 length equals 18 residues. Trimming took off 5 bases at V and 9 bases at J, with 29 bases between the two ends. Germline values: CDR1 SGHAT, CDR2 FQNNGV. The CDR3 sequence: CASSQPGQGGREVREQFF. CDR3 bases: TGTGCCAGCAGCCAACCGGGACAGGGTGGGCGGGAGGTGCGTGAGCAGTTCTTC.

V is TRBV5-1 and J is TRBJ2-1; unclear D gene. The V end was cut by 0 bases, the J end by 8 bases, with 12 bases between. CDR1 and CDR2 (germline): SGHRS, YFSETQ. The CDR3 runs 14 residues. CDR3 residues: CASSLAGSRDEQFF. The CDR3 coding sequence is TGCGCCAGCAGCTTGGCCGGTAGTCGGGATGAGCAGTTCTTC.

A few counts support this clonotype. The rearrangement links TRBV25-1 to TRBJ2-7; 9 bases are a match to TRBD2. V was pared by 4 bases and J by 3 bases, with 7 bases of the junction left unmatched. CDR1 is MGHDK and CDR2 is SYGVNS in the germline V gene. The CDR3 runs to 15 residues. CDR3 coding DNA: TGTGCCAGCAGTGCCGGGAGTAGCGGGAGCTACGAGCAGTACTTC. Translating it yields CASSAGSSGSYEQYF.

The table lists this clonotype with many counts. This chain connects TRBV3-1 to TRBJ2-7, with 10 bases fitting TRBD2. V shed 1 base, J shed 4 bases, and the junction held 7 bases outside the gene matches. This CDR3 contains 16 residues. The germline V gene has CDR1 LGHDT and CDR2 YNNKEL (reference sequence). Here the CDR3 reads CASSQVAGGPAYEQYF. CDR3 bases: TGTGCCAGCAGCCAAGTAGCGGGGGGACCGGCATACGAGCAGTACTTC.